The clone carrying this T cell receptor (beta chain) is labeled as medium-sized. The antigen is unknown. This entry comes from a study of PD-L1 blockade in urothelial cancer. Study at large: T cells numbered a median of roughly 150,000 in the blood samples.

Some clones are missing from TCRdb's copy, which holds only in-frame ones; the method was immunoSEQ multiplex PCR. The sample lists fewer than 40,000 clones, more than 80% occurring once. Study-wide results and limits: Clonality of blood TCR below the median before treatment predicted better survival.

All patients handed over anywhere from 1 to 8 samples, pretreatment and on-treatment. The sequence was obtained from an older man with urothelial cancer. Here the sequenced sample was PBMCs, taken around atezolizumab (anti-PD-L1) treatment.

As DNA, the CDR3 is TGTGCCAGCAGCTTAATCGGGACAGGGTATGGCTACACCTTC. Translation gives CASSLIGTGYGYTF. This chain links TRBV7-3 with TRBJ1-2; 9 bases map to TRBD1. Germline V gene lookup returns CDR1 SGHTA and CDR2 FQGTGA. V lost 1 base to trimming and J lost 5 bases; unmatched junction nucleotides: 2. This CDR3 has 14 amino acids.